Listed below are T cell receptor beta chains from one sample, sequenced in a study of blood T cell repertoires in COVID-19. Here immunoSEQ multiplex PCR was the method, and the copy in TCRdb shows in-frame clones only, minus some. The sample contains about 73,000 clones, 75% to 95% of which appear only once. Sequenced: peripheral blood. The receptors come from a woman younger than 35 with acute or convalescent COVID-19. Both conserved end residues are part of each CDR3. Fields, in order: D gene, V gene, clone size, J gene, CDR3 protein, CDR3 DNA. D genes are given only for firm matches. Expanded clones get a size class; other rows say once, few or many, or leave the size out.

>TRBD2|TRBV9|-|TRBJ2-5
CASSAGEAGALQETQYF
TGTGCCAGCAGCGCGGGGGAAGCGGGGGCCCTCCAAGAGACCCAGTACTTC
>-|TRBV7-8|-|TRBJ2-5
CASSLDYNQETQYF
TGTGCCAGCAGCCTGGACTATAACCAAGAGACCCAGTACTTC
>TRBD2|TRBV9|-|TRBJ2-1
CASSVASGQGDEQFF
TGTGCCAGCAGCGTAGCTAGCGGACAAGGGGATGAGCAGTTCTTC
>TRBD2|TRBV6-6|-|TRBJ2-2
CASSPNRATSGRPTGELFF
TGTGCCAGCAGTCCGAACCGAGCGACTAGCGGGAGGCCAACCGGGGAGCTGTTTTTT
>-|TRBV30|-|TRBJ1-5
CAWSQEGEQPQHF
TGTGCCTGGAGTCAGGAGGGTGAACAGCCCCAGCATTTT
>TRBD1|TRBV20-1|-|TRBJ2-2
CSASRTGRTGELFF
TGCAGTGCTAGTAGGACAGGGCGGACCGGGGAGCTGTTTTTT
>-|TRBV6-5|-|TRBJ1-3
CASSQGNAGYTIYF
TGTGCCAGCAGCCAGGGAAACGCAGGGTACACCATATATTTT
>TRBD2|TRBV18|-|TRBJ2-5
CASSPTVEREAGGTQYF
TGTGCCAGCTCACCGACAGTAGAGCGGGAGGCAGGGGGGACCCAGTACTTC
>-|TRBV27|-|TRBJ2-6
CASSPLGGAKYSGANVLTF
TGTGCCAGCAGTCCACTGGGGGGGGCAAAGTACTCTGGGGCCAACGTCCTGACTTTC
>-|TRBV9|few|TRBJ2-3
CASSGTTGKADTQYF
TGTGCCAGCAGCGGGACCACAGGGAAGGCAGATACGCAGTATTTT
>-|TRBV19|once|TRBJ2-6
CASSIAPGSGANVLTF
TGTGCCAGTAGTATAGCCCCAGGTTCTGGGGCCAACGTCCTGACTTTC
>-|TRBV2|-|TRBJ1-5
CASSEAGYQPQHF
TGTGCCAGCAGTGAAGCGGGCTATCAGCCCCAGCATTTT
>TRBD1|TRBV7-9|-|TRBJ1-3
CATLPGGRNTIYF
TGTGCCACTTTGCCAGGGGGGCGAAACACCATATATTTT
>-|TRBV10-2|-|TRBJ1-2
CASRDGQRTAAGYTF
TGCGCCAGCAGAGACGGACAGAGGACGGCCGCTGGCTACACCTTC